The present entry profiles one T cell receptor beta chain with its context. Antigen specificity is unknown. The data were taken from a study of shared clonotypes between healthy human individuals. Study-wide points: Naive subsets generally exceeded memory subsets in estimated richness.

V lost 5 bases and J lost 7, with 6 bases in between. Germline-derived CDR1 and CDR2 are MNHEY and SVGAGI. The CDR3 covers 11 residues. The naive CD8 population came from CD45RO-negative cells selected for CCR7, without terminally differentiated effector memory CD45RA+ cells. TCRdb keeps only in-frame clones here, not all; method: immunoSEQ multiplex PCR. The sample contains roughly 770,000 clones, 95% to 97% of which appear only once. The sequence was collected from a young man in good health. The V gene is TRBV6-5, the J gene TRBJ2-1; no definite D call. What was sequenced was naive CD8+ T cells sorted from blood. The CDR3: CASSVMNEQFF. The CDR3 DNA reads as TGTGCCAGCAGTGTTATGAATGAGCAGTTCTTC.